The entry below describes one TCR beta chain. Antigen: not known. Use of 60 Vbeta and 13 Jbeta primers characterized the PCR. The method was immunoSEQ multiplex PCR; TCRdb's version includes in-frame clones alone and lacks a portion of them. The sample has approximately 190,000 clones; about 84% are singletons. This specimen belongs to a study of cytomegalovirus exposure and HLA in healthy donors. About the study: Unique TCR beta sequences numbering fewer than 130 million came from 150 million to 200 million T cells in an earlier analysis. There were about 86 million unique TCRs (from HLA-typed donors) in an early data release.

Regarding the study as a whole: Sequencing depth roughly uniform across donors was assumed in presence/absence analyses. The study carried out a later analysis of TCR beta sequences. It associated some 17,000 of them with specific HLA alleles at a false discovery rate of 0.05.

Sample: PBMCs. The clonotype was recovered from a man in his fifties in good health and CMV-seronegative.

Here the CDR3 DNA reads TGTGCCAGCAGTTTATGGGGGGTATCAGATACGCAGTATTTT. This codes for CASSLWGVSDTQYF. The chain uses TRBV27 and TRBJ2-3; a possible D gene is TRBD2 (6 bases). The CDR3 covers 14 residues. V lost 1 base, J lost 4 bases, and 9 bases lay in between. Germline assignment: CDR1 MNHEY and CDR2 SMNVEV (reference sequence).